This T cell receptor beta chain derives from a study of blood T cells in healthy people across ages. As regards this clonotype: What it binds is not known.

Per the germline V gene, CDR1 is SGHDN and CDR2 is FVKESK. This CDR3 region has 15 residues. Trimming shortened V by 3 bases and J by 4 bases, and 15 bases separated the two germline ends. Healthy Russian Caucasian donors spanned ages 6 to 90 years. Per sample, at least 5 micrograms of total RNA were extracted. Using a J-beta primer mix together with a sample-barcoded 5' primer, a second PCR was run for roughly 7 to 11 cycles. TCRdb re-analysed the 5' RACE reads in MiXCR, keeping a single row per CDR3 protein. The table has hundreds of thousands of distinct CDR3 sequences, about 56% seen once; the top ten hold around 24%. Study results and limitations: It was not known whether donors were CMV positive (a possible confounder of expanded clonotype changes). As age increased, TCR beta diversity per million T cells fell in a roughly linear fashion.

The clonotype comes from a man aged 35 to 55 in good health. The genes are TRBV14 and TRBJ1-1; no reliable D call. The sequenced sample consisted of blood. CDR3 DNA sequence: TGTGCCAGCAGCCAGGAACTTCCGGGAAGCACTGAAGCTTTCTTT. Protein sequence: CASSQELPGSTEAFF.